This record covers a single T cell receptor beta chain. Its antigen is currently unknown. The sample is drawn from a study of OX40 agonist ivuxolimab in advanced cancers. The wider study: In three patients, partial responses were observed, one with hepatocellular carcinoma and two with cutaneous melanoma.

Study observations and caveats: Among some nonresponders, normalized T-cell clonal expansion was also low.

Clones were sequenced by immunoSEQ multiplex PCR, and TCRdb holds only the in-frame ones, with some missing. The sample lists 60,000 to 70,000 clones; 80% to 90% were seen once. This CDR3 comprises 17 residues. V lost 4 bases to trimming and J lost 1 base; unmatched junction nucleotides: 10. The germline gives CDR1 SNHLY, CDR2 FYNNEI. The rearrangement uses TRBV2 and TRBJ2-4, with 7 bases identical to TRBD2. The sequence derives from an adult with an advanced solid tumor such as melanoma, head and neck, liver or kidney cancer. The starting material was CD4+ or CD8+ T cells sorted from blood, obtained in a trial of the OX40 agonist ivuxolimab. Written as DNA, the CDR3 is TGTGCCAGCAGTGGAAGACTAGCTGGGCGCGCCAAAAACATTCAGTACTTC. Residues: CASSGRLAGRAKNIQYF. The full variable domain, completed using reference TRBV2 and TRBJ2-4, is EPEVTQTPSHQVTQMGQEVILRCVPISNHLYFYWYRQILGQKVEFLVSFYNNEISEKSEIFDDQFSVERPDGSNFTLKIRSTKLEDSAMYFCASSGRLAGRAKNIQYFGAGTRLSVL.